These T cell receptor beta chains were read from a single sample in a study of cytomegalovirus exposure and HLA in healthy donors. Assay used: immunoSEQ multiplex PCR; TCRdb lists only in-frame clones, some missing. Counted here are around 170,000 clones, roughly 82% occurring once; the ten biggest clones make up over 2%. Sequencing was carried out using PBMCs. The receptors derive from a woman aged 50 to 60 in good health and CMV-seropositive. Both conserved end residues are part of each CDR3. The D gene is left open where the match is weak. Not all rows give a size; the values are once, few, many and, for expanded clones, a class.

17,TRBV4-2,.,.,TRBJ1-5,CASSPSFGPGGNQPQHF,TGTGCCAGCAGCCCCTCTTTCGGGCCCGGAGGAAATCAGCCCCAGCATTTT
13,TRBV7-3,.,.,TRBJ2-1,CASSLGANNEQFF,TGTGCCAGCAGCCTCGGAGCAAACAATGAGCAGTTCTTC
17,TRBV7-9,TRBD2,.,TRBJ2-3,CSSSLLGVGGDTDTQYF,TGTTCCAGCAGCCTTTTAGGTGTCGGGGGGGACACAGATACGCAGTATTTT
16,TRBV19,TRBD1,once,TRBJ1-6,CASDRQGGSYNSPLHF,TGTGCCAGTGATCGACAGGGTGGGTCCTATAATTCACCCCTCCACTTT
16,TRBV4-2,TRBD1,.,TRBJ2-3,CASSHHTGGGTDTQYF,TGTGCCAGCAGCCACCATACAGGGGGAGGCACAGATACGCAGTATTTT
13,TRBV2,TRBD2,.,TRBJ2-3,CARGGTRTDTQYF,TGTGCGCGGGGGGGGACTCGCACAGATACGCAGTATTTT
15,TRBV12-5,TRBD1,.,TRBJ2-5,CASGSRTGAGETQYF,TGTGCTAGTGGTTCCCGAACAGGGGCCGGGGAGACCCAGTACTTC
13,TRBV10-3,.,once,TRBJ2-1,CAISTGIVNEQFF,TGTGCCATCAGTACAGGGATTGTCAATGAGCAGTTCTTC
16,TRBV7-8,TRBD2,.,TRBJ2-1,CASSHSGRGGRNEQFF,TGTGCCAGCAGCCACTCGGGGCGGGGGGGCCGGAATGAGCAGTTCTTC
14,TRBV7-9,TRBD1,.,TRBJ1-4,CASSLGQSNEKLFF,TGTGCCAGCAGCTTGGGACAGTCTAATGAAAAACTGTTTTTT
17,TRBV5-1,TRBD1,.,TRBJ2-3,CASSFPVGTASTDTQYF,TGCGCCAGCAGCTTCCCGGTCGGGACAGCCTCCACAGATACGCAGTATTTT
14,TRBV2,TRBD1,once,TRBJ1-5,CASKDRMGNQPQHF,TGTGCCAGCAAGGACAGGATGGGCAATCAGCCCCAGCATTTT
18,TRBV4-3,.,.,TRBJ2-5,CASSQEGRGRGYQETQYF,TGCGCCAGCAGCCAAGAAGGCAGGGGAAGGGGGTACCAAGAGACCCAGTACTTC
13,TRBV5-1,TRBD1,.,TRBJ2-7,CASSLRQGHGQYF,TGCGCCAGCAGCTTACGACAGGGCCACGGGCAGTACTTC
13,TRBV6-5,TRBD1,.,TRBJ1-5,CASRGQAGQPQHF,TGTGCCAGCAGAGGACAGGCGGGTCAGCCCCAGCATTTT
16,TRBV28,TRBD1,.,TRBJ1-6,CASSFPGQGSNSPLHF,TGTGCCAGCAGTTTTCCGGGACAGGGGAGTAATTCACCCCTCCACTTT
15,TRBV5-4,TRBD2,.,TRBJ2-7,CASSRRLAGEDEQYF,TGTGCCAGCAGCCGCCGACTAGCGGGAGAGGACGAGCAGTACTTC
11,TRBV30,.,few,TRBJ2-3,CAVDRTDTQYF,TGTGCAGTCGACAGGACAGATACGCAGTATTTT
15,TRBV5-4,TRBD1,.,TRBJ1-1,CATKPTGALNTEAFF,TGTGCCACCAAACCGACAGGGGCATTGAACACTGAAGCTTTCTTT
13,TRBV15,.,.,TRBJ2-7,CATSRPQGSEQYF,TGTGCCACCAGCAGGCCTCAGGGATCCGAGCAGTACTTT
16,TRBV5-5,.,.,TRBJ1-1,CASSPDLPRGNTEAFF,TGTGCCAGCAGCCCCGACTTACCAAGGGGGAACACTGAAGCTTTCTTT
17,TRBV5-1,TRBD2,once,TRBJ2-3,CASSLWATSGGTDTQYF,TGCGCCAGCAGCTTATGGGCAACTAGCGGGGGCACAGATACGCAGTATTTT
14,TRBV7-2,.,once,TRBJ2-7,CASSSQVSSYEQYF,TGTGCCAGCAGCTCCCAGGTCAGCTCCTACGAGCAGTACTTC
16,TRBV10-3,.,.,TRBJ2-2,CAISERENTNTGELFF,TGTGCCATCAGTGAGAGGGAGAATACGAACACCGGGGAGCTGTTTTTT
13,TRBV6-1,TRBD2,few,TRBJ2-7,CATLLAGAYEQYF,TGTGCCACTCTACTAGCGGGCGCGTACGAGCAGTACTTC
14,TRBV21-1,.,few,TRBJ2-1,CASSPDRGLYEQFF,TGTGCCAGCAGCCCCGACAGGGGGTTGTATGAGCAGTTCTTC
12,TRBV7-2,TRBD2,.,TRBJ2-5,CASSHPALAVYF,TGTGCCAGCAGCCACCCGGCACTAGCGGTGTACTTC
13,TRBV14,TRBD1,.,TRBJ2-1,CASSSPHRGEQFF,TGTGCCAGCAGCTCCCCACACAGGGGTGAGCAGTTCTTC
10,TRBV6-5,.,.,TRBJ2-2,CASNSGELFF,TGTGCCAGCAACTCAGGGGAGCTGTTTTTT
14,TRBV28,.,.,TRBJ1-3,CASSPGGSGNTIYF,TGTGCCAGCAGCCCCGGGGGATCTGGAAACACCATATATTTT
18,TRBV21-1,.,.,TRBJ2-6,CASSRQQGGEAGANVLTF,TGTGCCAGCAGCCGTCAGCAGGGCGGGGAGGCTGGGGCCAACGTCCTGACTTTC
13,TRBV5-1,.,.,TRBJ2-7,CASSLRQAGEQYF,TGCGCCAGCAGCTTGAGACAGGCCGGCGAGCAGTACTTC
15,TRBV11-1,.,.,TRBJ1-2,CASSLGTGSNYGYTF,TGTGCCAGCAGCTTAGGAACAGGGTCAAACTATGGCTACACCTTC
16,TRBV7-3,.,once,TRBJ1-2,CASSLGGGRVDYGYTF,TGTGCCAGCAGCTTAGGTGGGGGCAGGGTGGACTATGGCTACACCTTC
13,TRBV6-5,.,.,TRBJ2-3,CATQGGGTDTQYF,TGTGCCACACAGGGGGGGGGCACAGATACGCAGTATTTT
14,TRBV2,TRBD2,.,TRBJ2-2,CASSWGGKSGELFF,TGTGCCAGCAGCTGGGGGGGGAAGAGCGGGGAGCTGTTTTTT
14,TRBV7-2,TRBD1,.,TRBJ1-2,CASSLGQGAYGYTF,TGTGCCAGCAGCTTAGGACAGGGGGCGTATGGCTACACCTTC
14,TRBV4-1,TRBD1,.,TRBJ1-2,CASSQEGQIYGYTF,TGCGCCAGCAGCCAAGAGGGACAGATCTATGGCTACACCTTC
13,TRBV18,.,.,TRBJ1-1,CASSPAGNTEAFF,TGTGCCAGCTCACCTGCGGGAAACACTGAAGCTTTCTTT
15,TRBV5-1,.,.,TRBJ2-3,CASSLEHPTTDTQYF,TGCGCCAGCAGCTTGGAGCACCCCACCACAGATACGCAGTATTTT
14,TRBV11-2,TRBD2,.,TRBJ2-5,CASSFGTSGATQYF,TGTGCCAGCAGCTTCGGGACTAGCGGGGCCACCCAGTACTTC
16,TRBV4-1,.,.,TRBJ2-7,CASSQGVSDRLYEQYF,TGCGCCAGCAGCCAAGGGGTCTCGGACAGACTCTACGAGCAGTACTTC
16,TRBV2,TRBD2,.,TRBJ2-7,CASMKGVAGAPYEQYF,TGTGCCAGCATGAAGGGAGTAGCGGGGGCCCCCTACGAGCAGTACTTC
11,TRBV2,.,.,TRBJ1-2,CADEGGYGYTF,TGTGCCGATGAGGGTGGATATGGCTACACCTTC
14,TRBV7-6,TRBD2,.,TRBJ2-3,CASSPGLVTDTQYF,TGTGCCAGCAGCCCTGGACTAGTCACAGATACGCAGTATTTT
17,TRBV9,.,.,TRBJ1-6,CASSVGEGGWRGSPLHF,TGTGCCAGCAGCGTAGGTGAAGGGGGTTGGCGAGGTTCACCCCTCCACTTT
12,TRBV6-1,.,.,TRBJ2-7,CASSEAYIPQYF,TGTGCCAGCAGTGAAGCGTACATCCCACAGTACTTC
17,TRBV7-2,.,.,TRBJ2-5,CASSFWVGRGDQETQYF,TGTGCCAGCAGCTTTTGGGTGGGCAGGGGGGACCAAGAGACCCAGTACTTC
14,TRBV7-8,.,.,TRBJ2-7,CASSLLRGTYEQYF,TGTGCCAGCAGCTTATTAAGGGGAACCTACGAGCAGTACTTC
22,TRBV13,.,.,TRBJ2-2,CASSSSLDSLDPLGVNTGELFF,TGTGCCAGCAGCTCCTCCTTGGACTCGCTGGACCCTTTAGGAGTAAACACCGGGGAGCTGTTTTTT
15,TRBV7-9,TRBD2,.,TRBJ2-4,CASSLVGGAKNIQYF,TGTGCCAGCAGCTTAGTGGGGGGGGCCAAAAACATTCAGTACTTC
12,TRBV6-6,.,.,TRBJ1-1,CASSYSNSEAFF,TGTGCCAGCAGTTACTCGAACAGTGAAGCTTTCTTT
16,TRBV7-3,TRBD2,.,TRBJ2-1,CASSASTSGEHNEQFF,TGTGCCAGCAGCGCCTCGACTAGCGGGGAACACAATGAGCAGTTCTTC
15,TRBV6-1,.,few,TRBJ1-3,CATTVGDYSGNTIYF,TGTGCCACCACGGTCGGGGATTACTCTGGAAACACCATATATTTT
14,TRBV28,.,.,TRBJ1-6,CASTPRSLNSPLHF,TGTGCCAGCACCCCGAGGAGTCTTAATTCACCCCTCCACTTT
15,TRBV28,TRBD2,.,TRBJ2-1,CASSLFGGGNNEQFF,TGTGCCAGCAGTTTATTCGGCGGGGGGAACAATGAGCAGTTCTTC
15,TRBV15,TRBD2,.,TRBJ2-2,CATSIGGLGTGELFF,TGTGCCACCAGCATCGGGGGGTTAGGGACCGGGGAGCTGTTTTTT
13,TRBV6-5,.,.,TRBJ2-7,CASSYREFNEQYF,TGTGCCAGCAGTTACCGGGAGTTCAACGAGCAGTACTTC
17,TRBV7-8,TRBD1,.,TRBJ1-4,CASSILHSGTGKEKLFF,TGTGCCAGCAGCATACTTCATTCCGGGACAGGGAAAGAAAAACTGTTTTTT
15,TRBV4-1,TRBD1,.,TRBJ2-1,CASSPPLRTGNEQFF,TGCGCCAGCAGCCCCCCGTTGCGGACAGGCAATGAGCAGTTCTTC